This T cell receptor (beta chain) was captured in a study of siplizumab effects on memory and regulatory T cells. Assay: immunoSEQ multiplex PCR; the TCRdb copy retains only in-frame clones and omits some. In the table there are about 50,000 clones, 95% to 98% of which are singletons. V gave up 3 bases and J gave up 2 bases, with 16 bases separating them. Germline CDR1 SEHNR, CDR2 FQNEAQ (reference sequence). The CDR3 covers 16 residues. The rearrangement joins TRBV7-9 to TRBJ2-5, with no clear D. This TCR came from a human donor in good health. Sample: naive CD8+ T cells sorted from blood. CDR3 DNA: TGTGCCAGCAGCTTTGGAAGGGCTGGCCCACAAGAGACCCAGTACTTC. This gives the protein CASSFGRAGPQETQYF.